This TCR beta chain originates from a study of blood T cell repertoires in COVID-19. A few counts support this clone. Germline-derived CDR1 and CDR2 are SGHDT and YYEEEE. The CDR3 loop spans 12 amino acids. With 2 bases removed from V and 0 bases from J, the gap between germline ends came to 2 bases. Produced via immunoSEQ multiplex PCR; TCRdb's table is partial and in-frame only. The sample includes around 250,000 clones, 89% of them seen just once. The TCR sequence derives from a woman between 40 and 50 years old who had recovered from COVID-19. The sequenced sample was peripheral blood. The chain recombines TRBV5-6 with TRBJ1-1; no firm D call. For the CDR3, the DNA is TGTGCCAGCAGCTTCGTGAACACTGAAGCTTTCTTT. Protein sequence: CASSFVNTEAFF.